The source of this T cell receptor (beta chain) is a study of radiation and T cells in renal cell carcinoma. The wider study: Nephrectomy followed 15 Gy stereotactic body radiation by 4 weeks. Study conclusions and caveats: Top tumor clonotypes rose in blood 2 weeks post-radiation, then contracted.

Some clones are missing from TCRdb's copy, which holds only in-frame ones; the method was immunoSEQ multiplex PCR. The sample carries 150,000 or so clones, roughly 90% recorded once. Regarding this clone: What it recognizes is unknown.

V dropped 6 bases and J dropped 1 base, with 7 bases sitting between them. The CDR3 loop spans 12 amino acids. Germline V gene lookup returns CDR1 SNHLY and CDR2 FYNNEI. The time point denotes: baseline pretreatment blood. Indicated treatment: 15 Gy SBRT to primary tumor, nephrectomy 4 weeks later. The clonotype was recovered from a woman between 50 and 59 years old with renal cell carcinoma. V is TRBV2 and J is TRBJ2-7, with no clear D. Sequenced material: blood, taken from a patient whose treatment included radiotherapy and nephrectomy. The CDR3: CASSAESYEQYF. In nucleotides, the CDR3 is TGTGCCAGCAGCGCTGAGTCCTACGAGCAGTACTTC.